This T cell receptor beta chain was identified during a study of T cells in Graves' hyperthyroidism and ophthalmopathy. General observations from the study: Among clonotypes expanded in thyroid above 0.001, most were also found in blood.

What was amplified from RNA transcripts were TCR beta CDR3 regions. In the first-round RT-PCR of the TCR CDR3, the HTBI primer set was used. TCRdb passed the multiplex PCR reads through MiXCR, listing each CDR3 protein once. The sample lists 300,000 to 450,000 distinct CDR3 sequences; roughly 25% were seen once. Trimming took 5 bases from V and 2 from J; bases not matched to a gene: 7. This CDR3 spans 16 amino acids. Germline lookup yields CDR1 LGHDT and CDR2 YNNKEL (reference sequence). A remark on this clonotype: The antigen is undetermined.

This rearrangement joins TRBV3-1 to TRBJ2-1, with 9 bases identical to TRBD2. The source is a man in his forties or fifties with Graves' hyperthyroidism. Specimen: blood. This CDR3 is CASSWGSGSTYNEQFF. CDR3 DNA sequence: TGTGCCAGCAGCTGGGGTAGCGGGAGCACCTACAATGAGCAGTTCTTC.